This entry concerns a single T cell receptor beta chain. Its antigen remains unidentified. The sample originates from a study of cytomegalovirus exposure and HLA in healthy donors. Whole-study results and caveats: Rates of TCR association differed by HLA locus in a later analysis, with DRB1 highest and HLA-C lowest.

A multiplex PCR was run with 60 Vbeta primers and 13 Jbeta primers. In the original workflow: A follow-up analysis tallied tens of millions of unique TCR beta chains, roughly 11 million shared. The repertoire was sequenced with immunoSEQ multiplex PCR; TCRdb's copy has only in-frame clones and lacks some. V, J and clone size are those of that table, while D and trimming were read from the DNA. Here the sample spans roughly 100,000 clones, approximately 77% being singletons. V shed 3 bases, J shed 5 bases, and the junction held 3 bases outside the gene matches. The CDR3 is 16 amino acids. CDR1 and CDR2 from the germline V gene are MGHRA and YSYEKL. These donors counted as nominally healthy when sampled, but unrecorded immune exposures were likely.

The rearrangement links TRBV4-1 to TRBJ2-1; 14 nucleotides match TRBD2. Sequenced sample: PBMCs. This sequence originates from a woman between 35 and 50 years old in good health and CMV-seronegative. The CDR3 here is CASSHPTSGGDNEQFF. The DNA for the CDR3 is TGCGCCAGCAGCCACCCGACTAGCGGGGGGGACAATGAGCAGTTCTTC.